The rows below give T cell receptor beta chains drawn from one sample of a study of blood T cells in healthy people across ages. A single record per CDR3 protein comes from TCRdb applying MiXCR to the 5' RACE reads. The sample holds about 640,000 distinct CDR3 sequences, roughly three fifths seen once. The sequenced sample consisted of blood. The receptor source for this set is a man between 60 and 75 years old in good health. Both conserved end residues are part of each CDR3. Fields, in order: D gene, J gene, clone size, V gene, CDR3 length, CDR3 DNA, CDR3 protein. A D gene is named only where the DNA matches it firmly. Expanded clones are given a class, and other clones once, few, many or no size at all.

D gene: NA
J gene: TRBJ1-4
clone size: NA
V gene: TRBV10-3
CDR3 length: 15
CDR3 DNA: TGTGCCATCAGTGGGGAGGGGACTACTAATGAAAAACTGTTTTTT
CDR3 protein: CAISGEGTTNEKLFF

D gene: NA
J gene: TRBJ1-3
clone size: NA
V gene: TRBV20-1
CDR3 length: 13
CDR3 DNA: TGCAGTGCTAAGAAATACTCTGGAAACACCATATATTTT
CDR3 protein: CSAKKYSGNTIYF

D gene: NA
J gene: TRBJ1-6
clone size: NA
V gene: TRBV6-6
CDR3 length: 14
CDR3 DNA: TGTGCCGGCACTCGGACCGATTATAATTCACCCCTCCACTTT
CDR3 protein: CAGTRTDYNSPLHF

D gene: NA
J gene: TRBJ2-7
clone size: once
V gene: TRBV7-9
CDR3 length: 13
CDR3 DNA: TGTGCCAGCAGCCCGCCGGGGGTTGATGAGCAGTACTTC
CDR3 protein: CASSPPGVDEQYF

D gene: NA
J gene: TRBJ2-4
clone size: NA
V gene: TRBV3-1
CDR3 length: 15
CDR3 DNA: TGTGCCAGCAGCCAAGTCGGGACAGCCAAAAACATTCAGTACTTC
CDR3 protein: CASSQVGTAKNIQYF

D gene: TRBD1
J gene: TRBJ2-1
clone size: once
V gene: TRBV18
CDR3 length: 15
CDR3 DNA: TGTGCCAGCTCACCCCGGGACAGGGGAATATATGAGCAGTTCTTC
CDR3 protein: CASSPRDRGIYEQFF

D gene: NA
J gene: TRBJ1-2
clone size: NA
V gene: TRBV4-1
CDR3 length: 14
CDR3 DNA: TGCGCCAGCAGCCAAGGAGAGGGGGGCTATGGCTACACCTTC
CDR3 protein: CASSQGEGGYGYTF

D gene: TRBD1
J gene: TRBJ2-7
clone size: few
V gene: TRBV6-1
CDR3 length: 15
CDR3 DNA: TGTGCCAGCAGTCCACCGTACGGACAGGGGACCGAGCAGTACTTC
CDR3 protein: CASSPPYGQGTEQYF

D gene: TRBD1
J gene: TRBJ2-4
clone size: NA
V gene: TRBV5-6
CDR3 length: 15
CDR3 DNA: TGTGTCAGCAGCTCCGGGACAGGGGACGGGAGTGAGCAGTACTTC
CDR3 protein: CVSSSGTGDGSEQYF

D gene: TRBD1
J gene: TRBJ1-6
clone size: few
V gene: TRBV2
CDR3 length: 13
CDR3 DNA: TGTGCCAGCAGGGACAGGGGGATTTCACCCCTCCACTTT
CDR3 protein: CASRDRGISPLHF

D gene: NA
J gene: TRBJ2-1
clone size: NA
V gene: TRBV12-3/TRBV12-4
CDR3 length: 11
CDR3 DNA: TGTGCCAGCAGTTTTAAGGATCAGCAGTTCTTC
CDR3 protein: CASSFKDQQFF

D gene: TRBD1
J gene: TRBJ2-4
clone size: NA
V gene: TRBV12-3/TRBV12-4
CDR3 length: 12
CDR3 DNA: TGTGCCATTAGACAGGGCAAAAACATTCAGTACTTC
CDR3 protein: CAIRQGKNIQYF

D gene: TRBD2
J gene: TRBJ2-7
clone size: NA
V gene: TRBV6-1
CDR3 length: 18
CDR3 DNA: TGTGCCAGCAGTGAATTGGCGGGGGGGCTAGCATCCTACAATGAGCAGTACTTC
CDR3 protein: CASSELAGGLASYNEQYF

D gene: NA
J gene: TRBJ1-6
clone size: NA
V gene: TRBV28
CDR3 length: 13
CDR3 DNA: TGTGCCAGCACCGGACAGCGTTATTCACCCCTCCACTTT
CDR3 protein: CASTGQRYSPLHF

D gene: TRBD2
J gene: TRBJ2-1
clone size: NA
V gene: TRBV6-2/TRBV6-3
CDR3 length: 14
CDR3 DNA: TGTGCCAGTATGACCGGGACTAGCATAGGACCACAGTTCTTC
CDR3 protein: CASMTGTSIGPQFF

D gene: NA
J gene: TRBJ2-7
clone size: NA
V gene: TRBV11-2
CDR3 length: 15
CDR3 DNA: TGTGCCAGCAGCCCCCCCGGGGCAAATAGCTACGAGCAGTACTTC
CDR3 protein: CASSPPGANSYEQYF

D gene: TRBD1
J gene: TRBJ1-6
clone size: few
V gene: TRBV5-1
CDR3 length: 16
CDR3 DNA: TGCGCCAGCAGCTTGGAGGGACAGAAAAATAATTCACCCCTCCACTTT
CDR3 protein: CASSLEGQKNNSPLHF

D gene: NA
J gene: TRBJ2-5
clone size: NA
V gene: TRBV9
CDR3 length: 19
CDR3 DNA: TGTGCCAGCAGCGTAGGGACCCGGGTGGCGGGGGCAGGACAAGAGACCCAGTACTTC
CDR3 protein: CASSVGTRVAGAGQETQYF

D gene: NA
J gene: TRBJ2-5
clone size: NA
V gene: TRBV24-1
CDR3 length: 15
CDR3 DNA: TGTGCCACCAGTGATGGTGGACGGACTGAAGAGACCCAGTACTTC
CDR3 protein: CATSDGGRTEETQYF

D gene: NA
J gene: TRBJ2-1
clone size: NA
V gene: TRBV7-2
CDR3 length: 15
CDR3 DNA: TGTGCCAGCAGCCCCCGGGGGCGGTTGTACAATGAGCAGTTCTTC
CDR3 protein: CASSPRGRLYNEQFF

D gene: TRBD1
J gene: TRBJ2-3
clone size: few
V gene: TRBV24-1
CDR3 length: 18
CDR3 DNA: TGTGCCACCAGCTCCTCCGGGACAGGGTGGTGGGATGCAGATACGCAGTATTTT
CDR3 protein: CATSSSGTGWWDADTQYF

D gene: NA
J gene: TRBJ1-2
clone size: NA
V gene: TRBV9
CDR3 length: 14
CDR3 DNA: TGTGCCAGCAGCGTAGAATCAGGGAACTATGGCTACACCTTC
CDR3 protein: CASSVESGNYGYTF

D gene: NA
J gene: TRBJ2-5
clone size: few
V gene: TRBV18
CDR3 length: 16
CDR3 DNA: TGTGCCAGCTCACCAAGAGTGGGCAGGGGAAAAGAGACCCAGTACTTC
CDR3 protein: CASSPRVGRGKETQYF

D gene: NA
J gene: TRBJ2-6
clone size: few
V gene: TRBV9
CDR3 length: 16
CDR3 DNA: TGTGCCAGCAGCGTAGGTCCCCTACCCGGGGCCAACGTCCTGACTTTC
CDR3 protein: CASSVGPLPGANVLTF

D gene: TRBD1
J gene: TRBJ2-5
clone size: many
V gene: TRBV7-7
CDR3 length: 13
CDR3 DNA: TGTGCCAGCAGCTTGAACAGGGGTGAGACCCAGTACTTC
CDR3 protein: CASSLNRGETQYF

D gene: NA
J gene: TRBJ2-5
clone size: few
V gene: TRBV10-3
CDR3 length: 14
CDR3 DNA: TGTGCCATCAGTGAGGCGGTGGGTTCAGAGACCCAGTACTTC
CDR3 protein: CAISEAVGSETQYF

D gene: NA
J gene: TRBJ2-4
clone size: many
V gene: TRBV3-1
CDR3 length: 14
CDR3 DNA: TGTGCCAGCAGCCAGGGGCTAGCCAAAAACATTCAGTACTTC
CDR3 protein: CASSQGLAKNIQYF

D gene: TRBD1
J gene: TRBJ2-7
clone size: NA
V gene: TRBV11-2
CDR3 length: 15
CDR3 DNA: TGTGCCAGCAGCTTTGGGACAGGGGATTTCTACGAGCAGTACTTC
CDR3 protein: CASSFGTGDFYEQYF

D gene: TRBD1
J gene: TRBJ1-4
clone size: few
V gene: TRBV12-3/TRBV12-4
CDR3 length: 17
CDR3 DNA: TGTGCCAGCAGTCCAAACACCGGACAGGGCCGAAGGGAAAAACTGTTTTTT
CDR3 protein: CASSPNTGQGRREKLFF

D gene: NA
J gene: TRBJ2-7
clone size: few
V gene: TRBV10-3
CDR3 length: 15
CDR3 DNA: TGTGCCATCACCGTATGGGGGAACCTCTCCTACGAGCAGTACTTC
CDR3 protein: CAITVWGNLSYEQYF

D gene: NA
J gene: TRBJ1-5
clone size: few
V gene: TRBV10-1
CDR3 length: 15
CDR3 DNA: TGCGCCAGCAGTGCCTCGGGAGGGGCGGGACAGCCCCAGCATTTT
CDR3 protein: CASSASGGAGQPQHF

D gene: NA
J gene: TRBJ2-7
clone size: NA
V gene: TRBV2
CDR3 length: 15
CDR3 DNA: TGTGCCAGCAGTGAACCCAGGTCCCCGGGCAATGAGCAGTACTTC
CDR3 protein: CASSEPRSPGNEQYF

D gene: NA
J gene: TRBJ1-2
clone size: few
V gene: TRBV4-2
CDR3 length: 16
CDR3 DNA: TGTGCCAGCAGCCAAGAAAATCTGGCCCGTGCCTATGGCTACACCTTC
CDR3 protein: CASSQENLARAYGYTF

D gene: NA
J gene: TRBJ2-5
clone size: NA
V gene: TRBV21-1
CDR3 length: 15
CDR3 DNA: TGTGCCAGCAGCAAAGTTCGGGGGAACCAAGAGACCCAGTACTTC
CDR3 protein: CASSKVRGNQETQYF

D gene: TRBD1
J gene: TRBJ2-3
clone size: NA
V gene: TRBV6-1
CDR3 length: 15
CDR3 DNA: TGTGCCAGCAGTGGGACAGGGGGCCGCACAGATACGCAGTATTTT
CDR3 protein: CASSGTGGRTDTQYF

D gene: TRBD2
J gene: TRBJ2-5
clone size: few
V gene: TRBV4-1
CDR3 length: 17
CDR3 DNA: TGCGCCAGCAGCCAAGAGAGGACTAGCGGGGGTGGAGAGACCCAGTACTTC
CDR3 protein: CASSQERTSGGGETQYF

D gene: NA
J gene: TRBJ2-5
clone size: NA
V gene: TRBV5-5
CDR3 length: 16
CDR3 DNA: TGTGCCAGCAGCTTGGAACTCCACAGGCCACAAGAGACCCAGTACTTC
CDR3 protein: CASSLELHRPQETQYF

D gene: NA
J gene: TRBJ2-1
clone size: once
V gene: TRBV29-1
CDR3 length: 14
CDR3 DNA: TGCAGCGCCCCTGAAGGGACCAGGAACAATGAGCAGTTCTTC
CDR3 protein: CSAPEGTRNNEQFF

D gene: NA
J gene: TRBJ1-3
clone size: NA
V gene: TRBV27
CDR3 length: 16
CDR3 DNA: TGTGCCAGCAGTTTCCAGGGCCCCCCCTCTGGAAACACCATATATTTT
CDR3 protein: CASSFQGPPSGNTIYF

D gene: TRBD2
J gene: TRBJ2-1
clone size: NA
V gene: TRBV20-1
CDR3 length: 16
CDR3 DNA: TGCAGTGCTAGGGCCGCTACTAGCGGGGTTTACAATGAGCAGTTCTTC
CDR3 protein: CSARAATSGVYNEQFF

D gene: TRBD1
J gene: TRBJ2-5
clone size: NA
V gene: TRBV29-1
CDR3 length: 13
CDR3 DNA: TGCAGCGTTGGTGGGACAGGGGGTAGGGAGCAGTACTTC
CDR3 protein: CSVGGTGGREQYF